This T cell receptor (beta chain) is from a study of shared clonotypes between healthy human individuals. The naive CD8 population came from CD45RO-negative cells selected for CCR7, without terminally differentiated effector memory CD45RA+ cells. The assay was run at deep level. As originally analysed: ImmunoSEQ output held junction-only sequences without quality scores, so filtering differed. Produced via immunoSEQ multiplex PCR; TCRdb's table is partial and in-frame only. The D gene and trimming were derived from the DNA, and the V and J assignments and clone size from that table. Of about 680,000 clones in the sample, under 95% are singletons; the top ten hold about 24%. The CDR3 covers 16 residues. V dropped 0 bases and J dropped 6; count of bases not matched to a gene: 7. Germline values: CDR1 MGHRA, CDR2 YSYEKL. Notes on the study in general: Generation of non-shared clonotypes was less probable than generation of clonotypes shared by all four donors.

Worth noting for this clone: As yet, its antigen is unknown.

The TCR sequence derives from a young man in good health. The chain employs TRBV4-1 and TRBJ2-7; the match to TRBD1 covers 11 bases. The sequencing sample was made of naive CD8+ T cells sorted from blood. CDR3 in DNA: TGCGCCAGCAGCCAAGATCCTGGGACAGGGGGAGTCGAGCAGTACTTC. This gives the protein CASSQDPGTGGVEQYF.